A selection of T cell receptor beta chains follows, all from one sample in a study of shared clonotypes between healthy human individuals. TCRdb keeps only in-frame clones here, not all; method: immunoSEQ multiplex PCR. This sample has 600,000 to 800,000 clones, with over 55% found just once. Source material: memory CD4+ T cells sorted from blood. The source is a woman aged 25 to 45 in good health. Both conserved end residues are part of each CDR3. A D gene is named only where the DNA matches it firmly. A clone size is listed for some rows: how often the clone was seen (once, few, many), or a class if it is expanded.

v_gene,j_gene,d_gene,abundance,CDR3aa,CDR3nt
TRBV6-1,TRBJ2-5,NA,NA,CASSEAFWGQETQYF,TGTGCCAGCAGTGAAGCTTTTTGGGGCCAAGAGACCCAGTACTTC
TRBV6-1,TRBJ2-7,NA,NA,CASSEAATVSYEQYF,TGTGCCAGCAGTGAAGCCGCGACAGTCTCCTACGAGCAGTACTTC
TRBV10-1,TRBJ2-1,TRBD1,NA,CASSPRGQGSYNEQFF,TGCGCCAGCAGCCCGCGGGGACAGGGTTCCTACAATGAGCAGTTCTTC
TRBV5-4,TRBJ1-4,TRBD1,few,CASSQGQYNEKLFF,TGTGCCAGCAGCCAGGGACAGTATAATGAAAAACTGTTTTTT
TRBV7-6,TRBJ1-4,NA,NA,CASSLATRVDTKLFF,TGTGCCAGCAGCTTAGCGACCAGGGTTGATACCAAACTGTTTTTT
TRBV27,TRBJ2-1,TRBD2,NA,CASSSTLSGKLINEQFF,TGTGCCAGCAGTAGTACCCTCAGCGGGAAATTAATCAATGAGCAGTTCTTC
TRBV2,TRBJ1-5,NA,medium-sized,CASSEEAFRQPQHF,TGTGCCAGCAGTGAGGAGGCGTTTCGCCAGCCCCAGCATTTT
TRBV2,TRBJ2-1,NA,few,CASLVDYEQFF,TGTGCCAGCTTAGTAGATTATGAGCAGTTCTTC
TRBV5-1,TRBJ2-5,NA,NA,CASSLFRIETQYF,TGCGCCAGCAGCTTGTTTCGAATAGAGACCCAGTACTTC
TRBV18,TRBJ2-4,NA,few,CASSPDRGSGNIQYF,TGTGCCAGCTCACCAGATCGGGGCTCGGGAAACATTCAGTACTTC
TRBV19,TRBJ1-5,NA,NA,CASSQHRDNQPQHF,TGTGCCAGTTCTCAGCACAGGGACAATCAGCCCCAGCATTTT
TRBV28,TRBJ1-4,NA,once,CASSGGGRWEKLFF,TGTGCCAGCAGTGGGGGGGGGCGCTGGGAAAAACTGTTTTTT
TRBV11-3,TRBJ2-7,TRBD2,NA,CASSSRRAGGTEQYF,TGTGCCAGCAGCTCCCGTAGAGCGGGAGGTACCGAGCAGTACTTC
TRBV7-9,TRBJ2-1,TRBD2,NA,CASSLDMGLPTRHEQFF,TGTGCCAGCAGCTTAGACATGGGACTACCCACCCGCCATGAGCAGTTCTTC
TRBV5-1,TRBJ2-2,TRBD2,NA,CASSSGTSGNTGELFF,TGCGCCAGCAGCTCGGGGACTAGCGGGAACACCGGGGAGCTGTTTTTT
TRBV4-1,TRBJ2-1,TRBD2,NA,CASSQATSGRKTYNEQFF,TGCGCCAGCAGCCAAGCGACTAGCGGGAGGAAAACCTACAATGAGCAGTTCTTC
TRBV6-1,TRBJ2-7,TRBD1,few,CASSESTGFWGEQYF,TGTGCCAGCAGTGAATCGACAGGGTTTTGGGGCGAGCAGTACTTC
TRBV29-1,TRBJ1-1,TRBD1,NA,CSVGSPGGVTEAFF,TGCAGCGTTGGGTCGCCAGGGGGAGTCACTGAAGCTTTCTTT
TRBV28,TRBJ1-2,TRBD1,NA,CASSLWEQGESNYGYTF,TGTGCCAGCAGTTTATGGGAACAGGGGGAATCTAACTATGGCTACACCTTC
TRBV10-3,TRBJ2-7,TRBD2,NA,CAISDPSGRDSEQYF,TGTGCCATCAGTGATCCTAGCGGGAGGGATAGCGAGCAGTACTTC
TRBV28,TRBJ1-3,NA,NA,CASSPAGGARSGNTIYF,TGTGCCAGCAGCCCAGCGGGGGGCGCTAGGTCTGGAAACACCATATATTTT
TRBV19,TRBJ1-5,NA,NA,CASSISRQPQHF,TGTGCCAGTAGTATATCTCGACAGCCCCAGCATTTT
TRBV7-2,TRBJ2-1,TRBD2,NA,CASSTQRDSYNEQFF,TGTGCCAGCAGCACCCAGCGGGATAGCTACAATGAGCAGTTCTTC
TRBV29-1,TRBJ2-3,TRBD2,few,CSVVIGGGTDTQYF,TGCAGCGTTGTCATCGGGGGGGGCACAGATACGCAGTATTTT
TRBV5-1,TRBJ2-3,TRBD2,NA,CASSRTSGAQDTQYF,TGCGCCAGCAGCAGGACTAGCGGGGCCCAGGATACGCAGTATTTT
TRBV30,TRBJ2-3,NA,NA,CAWSVKGADTQYF,TGTGCCTGGAGTGTAAAGGGAGCAGATACGCAGTATTTT
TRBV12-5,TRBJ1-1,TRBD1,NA,CASGYQQGGTEAFF,TGTGCTAGTGGTTACCAACAGGGGGGCACTGAAGCTTTCTTT
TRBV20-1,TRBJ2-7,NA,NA,CSARDYEQYF,TGCAGTGCTAGGGATTACGAGCAGTACTTC
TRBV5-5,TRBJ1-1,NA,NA,CASSLNQHGTEAFF,TGTGCCAGCAGCTTGAACCAACATGGGACTGAAGCTTTCTTT
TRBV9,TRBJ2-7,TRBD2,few,CASSPPSGYEQYF,TGTGCCAGCAGCCCACCTAGCGGGTACGAGCAGTACTTC
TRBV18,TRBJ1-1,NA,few,CASSPPSEMNTEAFF,TGTGCCAGCTCACCACCATCAGAAATGAACACTGAAGCTTTCTTT
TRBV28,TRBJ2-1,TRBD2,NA,CASRRGLAPNEQFF,TGTGCCAGCAGGCGGGGACTAGCGCCGAATGAGCAGTTCTTC
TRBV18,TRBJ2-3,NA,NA,CASSRTRDTQYF,TGTGCCAGCTCCCGGACTCGAGATACGCAGTATTTT
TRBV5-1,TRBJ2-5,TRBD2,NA,CASSFGEAGGQETQYF,TGCGCCAGCAGCTTCGGGGAAGCGGGAGGGCAAGAGACCCAGTACTTC
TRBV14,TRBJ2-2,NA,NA,CASSQVNTGELFF,TGTGCCAGCAGCCAAGTAAACACCGGGGAGCTGTTTTTT
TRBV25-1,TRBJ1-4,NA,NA,CASSESDGLEKLFF,TGTGCCAGCAGTGAATCGGACGGCCTTGAAAAACTGTTTTTT
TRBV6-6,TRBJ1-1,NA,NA,CASKTGTLNTEAFF,TGTGCCAGCAAAACCGGGACCCTGAACACTGAAGCTTTCTTT
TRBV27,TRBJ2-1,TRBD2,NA,CASSFWRTSGNEQFF,TGTGCCAGCAGTTTTTGGAGGACTAGTGGCAATGAGCAGTTCTTC
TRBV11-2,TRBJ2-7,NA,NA,CASSFWGDSLLPYEQYF,TGTGCCAGCAGCTTTTGGGGGGACTCCCTCCTCCCCTACGAGCAGTACTTC
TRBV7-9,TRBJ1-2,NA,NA,CASSLVPVAYGYTF,TGTGCCAGCAGCTTAGTTCCGGTGGCCTATGGCTACACCTTC
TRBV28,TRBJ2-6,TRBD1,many,CASSTQPTGEPNSGANVLTF,TGTGCCAGCAGTACCCAACCCACAGGGGAACCAAACTCTGGGGCCAACGTCCTGACTTTC
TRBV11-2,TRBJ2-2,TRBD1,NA,CASSLVFQGVGTGELFF,TGTGCCAGCAGCTTAGTTTTCCAGGGGGTGGGCACCGGGGAGCTGTTTTTT
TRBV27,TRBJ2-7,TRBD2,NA,CASSPLGGARGYEQYF,TGTGCCAGCAGTCCCCTCGGGGGGGCGCGAGGTTACGAGCAGTACTTC
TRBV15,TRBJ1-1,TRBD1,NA,CATSRDFFRGQRGTEAFF,TGTGCCACCAGCAGAGATTTCTTTAGGGGGCAGAGGGGCACTGAAGCTTTCTTT
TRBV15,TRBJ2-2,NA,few,CATSRDRGRGELFF,TGTGCCACCAGCAGAGATCGGGGGAGAGGGGAGCTGTTTTTT
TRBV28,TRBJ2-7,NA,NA,CASSLVQRPGEQYF,TGTGCCAGCAGTTTAGTACAGCGGCCGGGGGAGCAGTACTTC
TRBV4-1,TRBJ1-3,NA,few,CASSQPAGNTIYF,TGCGCCAGCAGCCAACCAGCTGGAAACACCATATATTTT
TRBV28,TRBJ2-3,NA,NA,CASSIDSSNQPQYF,TGTGCCAGCAGTATAGACAGTAGCAATCAGCCCCAGTATTTT
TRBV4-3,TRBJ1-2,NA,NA,CASSHPRNYGYTF,TGCGCCAGCAGCCACCCCAGAAACTATGGCTACACCTTC
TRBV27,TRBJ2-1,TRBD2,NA,CASSLWLAGDCEQFF,TGTGCCAGCAGTTTATGGCTAGCGGGAGACTGTGAGCAGTTCTTC
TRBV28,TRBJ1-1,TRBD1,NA,CASRTGNTEAFF,TGTGCCAGCCGGACAGGGAACACTGAAGCTTTCTTT
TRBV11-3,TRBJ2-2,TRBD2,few,CASSPGLAGGELFF,TGTGCCAGCAGCCCAGGACTAGCGGGAGGGGAGCTGTTTTTT
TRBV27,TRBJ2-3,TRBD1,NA,CASSSPGQGVPDTQYF,TGTGCCAGCAGTTCTCCGGGACAGGGGGTTCCAGATACGCAGTATTTT